What follows are 7 T cell receptor beta chains derived from one specimen sequenced in a study of post-analysis software for immune sequencing data. Study-level points and caveats: With TRBV5-6, TRBV5-1 and TRBV20-1 included, 4 to 6 TRBV segments were more frequent in patients than in controls.

No antigen has been assigned to these receptors. The library was made from cDNA and included unique molecular identifiers. TCRdb passed the PCR reads through MiXCR, listing each CDR3 protein once. Among approximately 730,000 distinct CDR3 sequences listed, around 42% were seen once. Sequencing input: blood. The receptors were gathered from a girl between 10 and 17 years old with multiple sclerosis.

The V gene is TRBV20-1, the J gene TRBJ2-7; weak D call: TRBD1 (5 bases). The V gene's germline CDR1 is DFQATT and CDR2 SNEGSKA (reference sequence). This CDR3 has 13 residues. V was trimmed by 3 bases and J by 5 bases, leaving 14 bases between them. The CDR3 region has the DNA TGCAGTGCTAGCCTTGCAGGGAACCACGAGCAGTACTTC. Translating gives CSASLAGNHEQYF.

This clonotype was recorded a few times. The rearrangement uses TRBV29-1 and TRBJ2-5; D gene ambiguous. The CDR3 is 13 amino acids. Germline CDR1 is SQVTM and CDR2 is ANQGSEA. V lost 2 bases to trimming and J lost 4 bases, with 11 bases between them. The CDR3 sequence: CSVEKGRSETQYF. Here the CDR3 DNA reads TGCAGCGTTGAAAAGGGCAGGTCAGAGACCCAGTACTTC.

The chain uses TRBV7-2 and TRBJ1-4; no firm D call. V lost 1 base and J 8 bases, leaving 14 bases between the germline ends. The CDR3 runs to 15 residues. Germline CDR1 is SGHTA and CDR2 is FQGNSA. This chain's CDR3 is CASSLDPTIGEKLFF. The CDR3 nucleotides are TGTGCCAGCAGCTTAGATCCCACCATTGGGGAAAAACTGTTTTTT. Complete variable domain (other parts from reference TRBV7-2 and TRBJ1-4): GAGVSQSPSNKVTEKGKDVELRCDPISGHTALYWYRQSLGQGLEFLIYFQGNSAPDKSGLPSDRFSAERTGGSVSTLTIQRTQQEDSAVYLCASSLDPTIGEKLFFGSGTQLSVL.

The genes are TRBV24-1 and TRBJ2-5; TRBD2 might be the D (6 bases). The CDR3 length is 13 residues. CDR1 KGHDR and CDR2 SFDVKD come from the germline V gene. Trimming took 7 bases from V and 5 from J, leaving 13 bases between them. CDR3 protein: CATRDGGVETQYF. In DNA form, the CDR3 reads TGTGCCACCAGGGACGGGGGAGTGGAGACCCAGTACTTC.

The chain joins TRBV18 to TRBJ2-1; 13 nucleotides line up with TRBD2. Losses at the gene ends were 3 bases for V and 2 bases for J; bases not matched to a gene: 4. The CDR3 is made up of 17 amino acids. Germline-derived CDR1 and CDR2 are KGHSH and LQKENI. CDR3 DNA: TGTGCCAGCTCACCGGGGACTAGCGGGGTACCCTACAATGAGCAGTTCTTC. Encoded protein: CASSPGTSGVPYNEQFF.

The chain employs TRBV4-1 and TRBJ2-1, with 9 bases identical to TRBD2. Germline trimming cut 0 bases from V and 0 bases from J; bases unmatched to any gene: 6. The length of the CDR3 is 18 residues. The germline gives CDR1 MGHRA, CDR2 YSYEKL. Written as DNA, the CDR3 is TGCGCCAGCAGCCAAGAAGCGGGAGGTCTGAGCTCCTACAATGAGCAGTTCTTC. This gives the protein CASSQEAGGLSSYNEQFF.

The chain combines TRBV20-1 with TRBJ1-1; D possibly corresponds to TRBD1 (5 bases). Deletions cut 2 bases from V and 6 bases from J, with 10 bases between. Germline values: CDR1 DFQATT, CDR2 SNEGSKA (reference sequence). This CDR3 has 12 residues. The CDR3, as DNA: TGCAGTGCTAGAAGGGGTAGGTCTGAAGCTTTCTTT. Its translation: CSARRGRSEAFF.